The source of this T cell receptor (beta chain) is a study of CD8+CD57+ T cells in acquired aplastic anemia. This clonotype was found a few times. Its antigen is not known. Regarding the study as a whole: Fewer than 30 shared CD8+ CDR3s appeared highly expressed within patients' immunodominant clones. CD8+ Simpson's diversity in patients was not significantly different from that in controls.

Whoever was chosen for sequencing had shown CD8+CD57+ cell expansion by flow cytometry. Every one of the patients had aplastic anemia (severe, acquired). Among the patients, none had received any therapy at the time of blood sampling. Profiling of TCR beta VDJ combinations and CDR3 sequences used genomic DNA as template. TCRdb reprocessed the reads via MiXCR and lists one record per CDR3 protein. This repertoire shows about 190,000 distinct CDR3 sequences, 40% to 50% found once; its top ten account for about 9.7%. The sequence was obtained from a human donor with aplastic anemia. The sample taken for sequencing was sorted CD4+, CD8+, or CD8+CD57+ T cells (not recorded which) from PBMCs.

The CDR3 sequence is CASSFRLAGETGELFF. Here the CDR3 DNA reads TGTGCCAGCAGCTTTCGACTAGCGGGAGAAACCGGGGAGCTGTTTTTT. This chain uses TRBV11-2 with TRBJ2-2; TRBD2 matches 12 bases. CDR1 and CDR2 from the germline V gene are SGHAT and FQNNGV. V shed 3 bases and J 5 bases; nucleotides not matched to a gene: 4. The CDR3 spans 16 residues.